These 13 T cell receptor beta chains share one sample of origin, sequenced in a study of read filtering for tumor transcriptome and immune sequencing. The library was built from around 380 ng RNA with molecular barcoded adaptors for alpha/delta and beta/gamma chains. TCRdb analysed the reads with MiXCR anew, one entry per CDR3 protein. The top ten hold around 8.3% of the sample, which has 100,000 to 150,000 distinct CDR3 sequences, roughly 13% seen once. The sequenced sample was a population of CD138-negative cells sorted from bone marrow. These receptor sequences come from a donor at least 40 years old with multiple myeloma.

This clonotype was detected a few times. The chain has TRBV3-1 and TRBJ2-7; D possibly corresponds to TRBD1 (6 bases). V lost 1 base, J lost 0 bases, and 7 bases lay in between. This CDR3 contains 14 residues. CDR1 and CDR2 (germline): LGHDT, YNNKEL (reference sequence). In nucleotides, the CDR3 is TGTGCCAGCAGCCAAGGGACAGACTCCTACGAGCAGTACTTC. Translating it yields CASSQGTDSYEQYF.

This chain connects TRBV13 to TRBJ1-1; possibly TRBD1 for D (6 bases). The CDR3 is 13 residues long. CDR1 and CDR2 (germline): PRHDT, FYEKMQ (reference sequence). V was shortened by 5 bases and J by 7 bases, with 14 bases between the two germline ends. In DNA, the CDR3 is TGTGCCAGCAGCCAACGGGGGGGGCGTGAAGCTTTCTTT. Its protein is CASSQRGGREAFF.

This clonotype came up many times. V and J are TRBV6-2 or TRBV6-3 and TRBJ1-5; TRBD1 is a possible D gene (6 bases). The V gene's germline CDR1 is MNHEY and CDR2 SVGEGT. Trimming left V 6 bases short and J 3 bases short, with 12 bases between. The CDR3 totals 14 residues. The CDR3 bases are TGTGCCAGCAGCCTAACAGGGAACAATCAGCCCCAGCATTTT. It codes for CASSLTGNNQPQHF.

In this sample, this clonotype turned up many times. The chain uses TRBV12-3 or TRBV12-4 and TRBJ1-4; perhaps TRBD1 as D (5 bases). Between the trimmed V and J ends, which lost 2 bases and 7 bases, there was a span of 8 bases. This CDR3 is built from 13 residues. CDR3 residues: CASSLSGGEKLFF. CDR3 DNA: TGTGCCAGCAGTTTATCCGGGGGTGAAAAACTGTTTTTT.

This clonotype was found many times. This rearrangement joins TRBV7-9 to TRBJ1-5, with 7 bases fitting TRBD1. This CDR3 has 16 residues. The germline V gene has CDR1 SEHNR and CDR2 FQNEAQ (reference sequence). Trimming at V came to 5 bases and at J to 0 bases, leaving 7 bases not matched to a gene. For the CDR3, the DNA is TGTGCCAGCAGCCCCGGGACAGTTAATAGCAATCAGCCCCAGCATTTT. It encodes CASSPGTVNSNQPQHF.

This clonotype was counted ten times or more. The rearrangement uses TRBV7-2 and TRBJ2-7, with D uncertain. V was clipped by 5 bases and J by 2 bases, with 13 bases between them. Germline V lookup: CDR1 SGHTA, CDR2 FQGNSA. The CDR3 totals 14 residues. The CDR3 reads CASSLFRFTYEQYF. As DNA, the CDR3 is TGTGCCAGCAGCCTATTCAGGTTTACCTACGAGCAGTACTTC.

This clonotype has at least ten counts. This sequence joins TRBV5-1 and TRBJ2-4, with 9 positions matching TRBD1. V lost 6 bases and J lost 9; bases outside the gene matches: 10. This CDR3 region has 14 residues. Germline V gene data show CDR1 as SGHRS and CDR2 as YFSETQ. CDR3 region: CASTPGQGLSIQYF. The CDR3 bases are TGCGCCAGCACGCCGGGACAGGGTTTGAGCATTCAGTACTTC.

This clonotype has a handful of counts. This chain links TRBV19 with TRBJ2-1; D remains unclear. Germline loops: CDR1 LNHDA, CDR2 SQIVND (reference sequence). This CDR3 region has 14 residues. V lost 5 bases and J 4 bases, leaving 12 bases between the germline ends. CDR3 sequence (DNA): TGTGCCAGTAGTTTCGGTAACAGTTACAATGAGCAGTTCTTC. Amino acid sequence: CASSFGNSYNEQFF.

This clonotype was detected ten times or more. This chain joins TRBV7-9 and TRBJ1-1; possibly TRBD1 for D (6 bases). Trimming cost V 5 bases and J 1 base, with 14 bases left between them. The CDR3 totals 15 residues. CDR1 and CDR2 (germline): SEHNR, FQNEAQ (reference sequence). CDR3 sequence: CASSPRTAQNTEAFF. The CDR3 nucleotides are TGTGCCAGCAGCCCCCGGACAGCTCAGAACACTGAAGCTTTCTTT.

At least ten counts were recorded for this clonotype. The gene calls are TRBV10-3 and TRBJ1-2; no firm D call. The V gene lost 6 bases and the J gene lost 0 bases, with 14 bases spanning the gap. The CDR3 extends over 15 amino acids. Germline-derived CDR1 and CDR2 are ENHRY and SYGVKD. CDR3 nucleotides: TGTGCCATCAGGCAGAACGAGGCTGCTAACTATGGCTACACCTTC. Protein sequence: CAIRQNEAANYGYTF.

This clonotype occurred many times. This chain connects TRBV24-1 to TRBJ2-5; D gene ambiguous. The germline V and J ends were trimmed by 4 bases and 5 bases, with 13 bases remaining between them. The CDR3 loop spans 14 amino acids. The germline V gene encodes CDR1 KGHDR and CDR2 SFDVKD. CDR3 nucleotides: TGTGCCACCAGTGACCTTGGACCGGAGGAGACCCAGTACTTC. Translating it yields CATSDLGPEETQYF.

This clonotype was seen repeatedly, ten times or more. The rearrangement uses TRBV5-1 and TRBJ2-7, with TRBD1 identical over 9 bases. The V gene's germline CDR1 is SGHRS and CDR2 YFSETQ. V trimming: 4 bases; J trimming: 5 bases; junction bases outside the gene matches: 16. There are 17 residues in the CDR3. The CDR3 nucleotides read TGCGCCAGCAGCAGCGGAGGGACAGGGCCTCCGGTGGACGAGCAGTACTTC. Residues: CASSSGGTGPPVDEQYF. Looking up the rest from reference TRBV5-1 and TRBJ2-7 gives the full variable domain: KAGVTQTPRYLIKTRGQQVTLSCSPISGHRSVSWYQQTPGQGLQFLFEYFSETQRNKGNFPGRFSGRQFSNSRSEMNVSTLELGDSALYLCASSSGGTGPPVDEQYFGPGTRLTVT.

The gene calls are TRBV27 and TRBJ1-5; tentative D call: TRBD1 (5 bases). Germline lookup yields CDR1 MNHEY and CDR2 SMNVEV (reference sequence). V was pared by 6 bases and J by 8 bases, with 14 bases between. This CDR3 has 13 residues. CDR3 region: CASSGEGHEPQHF. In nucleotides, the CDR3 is TGTGCCAGCAGCGGGGAGGGGCATGAGCCCCAGCATTTT.